What follows is one T cell receptor beta chain and its context. Its antigen remains unknown. This entry is derived from a study of healthy donors' naive CD4 and CD8 T cells. Study-level points and caveats: Possible naive T cell homeostatic proliferation bias remained unaddressed. Positive CDR3 charge linked to CD4+ cells, negative to CD8+ cells.

V gave up 6 bases and J gave up 5 bases, with 13 bases separating them. Germline values: CDR1 MNHEY, CDR2 SVGAGI. This CDR3 spans 13 amino acids. Starting from 450 to 550 ng of total RNA, TCR libraries were made with linear amplification. TCRdb reprocessed the reads via MiXCR and lists one record per CDR3 protein. The sample has approximately 200,000 distinct CDR3 sequences, about four fifths seen once. The V gene is TRBV6-5, the J gene TRBJ1-2; D possibly corresponds to TRBD1 (5 bases). The sequencing input was naive CD4+ and CD8+ T cells sorted from blood, pooled from several donors. The TCR comes from a pool of human donors in good health; the sample pools cells from several healthy donors. The CDR3 loop reads CASSRDLGYGYTF. The CDR3 DNA reads TGTGCCAGCAGCCGGGACTTGGGGTATGGCTACACCTTC.